This is a list of T cell receptor beta chains from one sample in a study of T cells after yellow fever vaccination. Using its own MiXCR run on the 5' RACE reads, TCRdb lists one record per CDR3 protein. Here the sample spans tens of thousands of distinct CDR3 sequences, 7.5% to 8% being singletons. The source material was CD8+ T cells sorted from PBMCs, sampled on the day of the yellow fever booster vaccination. All receptors derive from a man aged 25-45 years who received the YFV17D yellow fever vaccine. The CDR3 runs from the conserved cysteine through the conserved F or W. The order of the fields is V gene, D gene, clone size, J gene, CDR3 protein, CDR3 DNA. The D gene is left open where the match is weak. Not every row has a clone size; where given, it reads once, few, many or a size class.

TRBV7-6	TRBD2	few	TRBJ2-7	CASSAGTSGVFYEQYF	TGTGCCAGCAGCGCAGGGACTAGCGGGGTTTTCTACGAGCAGTACTTC
TRBV20-1	-	-	TRBJ2-7	CSARDGYEQYF	TGCAGTGCTAGAGACGGGTACGAGCAGTACTTC
TRBV7-2	-	-	TRBJ1-2	CASSLEGGDGYTF	TGTGCCAGCAGCCTCGAGGGGGGTGATGGCTACACCTTC
TRBV4-3	TRBD1	many	TRBJ2-7	CASSQDATGTGNYEQYF	TGCGCCAGCAGCCAAGATGCAACAGGGACAGGGAACTACGAGCAGTACTTC
TRBV20-1	-	few	TRBJ2-2	CSARDGLGGVYTGELFF	TGCAGTGCTAGAGATGGGCTCGGGGGAGTGTACACCGGGGAGCTGTTTTTT
TRBV6-5	-	few	TRBJ2-7	CASSYSSPGGSKGSYEQYF	TGTGCCAGCAGTTACTCTAGCCCTGGGGGTAGCAAAGGTTCCTACGAGCAGTACTTC
TRBV27	TRBD1	-	TRBJ1-2	CASSLGSGGGYTF	TGTGCCAGCAGTTTAGGGTCAGGGGGCGGCTACACCTTC
TRBV6-2/TRBV6-3	-	few	TRBJ2-5	CASSYLAEGETQYF	TGTGCCAGCAGTTACTTAGCAGAGGGAGAGACCCAGTACTTC
TRBV5-1	-	-	TRBJ2-1	CASSAPTRLENEQFF	TGCGCCAGCAGCGCCCCGACGCGGCTGGAGAATGAGCAGTTCTTC
TRBV7-8	-	-	TRBJ1-5	CASSLTTSNQPQHF	TGTGCCAGCAGCTTAACAACTAGCAATCAGCCCCAGCATTTT
TRBV6-7	TRBD2	few	TRBJ2-7	CASSYGLAGGPVSYEQYF	TGTGCCAGCAGTTACGGACTAGCGGGAGGGCCGGTCTCCTACGAGCAGTACTTC
TRBV6-2/TRBV6-3	-	few	TRBJ1-5	CASSYPTASEPQHF	TGTGCCAGCAGTTACCCGACAGCCTCCGAGCCCCAGCATTTT
TRBV20-1	TRBD2	-	TRBJ2-2	CCARNLIAGGDTGELFF	TGCTGTGCTAGGAATCTAATAGCGGGAGGAGATACCGGGGAGCTGTTTTTT
TRBV7-9	TRBD1	few	TRBJ2-7	CASSSGTGGHF	TGTGCCAGCAGCTCGGGGACAGGGGGACACTTC
TRBV27	-	-	TRBJ2-7	CASSSPSYEQYF	TGTGCCAGCAGTTCTCCCTCCTACGAGCAGTACTTC
TRBV5-1	-	many	TRBJ2-1	CASSLDVYNEQFF	TGCGCCAGCAGCTTGGACGTTTACAATGAGCAGTTCTTC
TRBV27	-	few	TRBJ2-2	CASGWGTGELFF	TGTGCGAGCGGGTGGGGAACCGGGGAGCTGTTTTTT
TRBV12-3/TRBV12-4	-	-	TRBJ2-5	CASSSVPAVQETQYF	TGTGCCAGCAGTTCGGTCCCCGCCGTTCAAGAGACCCAGTACTTC
TRBV12-3/TRBV12-4	-	-	TRBJ1-1	CANRGEQEPNTEAFF	TGTGCCAACCGTGGGGAACAGGAGCCGAACACTGAAGCTTTCTTT
TRBV20-1	-	few	TRBJ2-4	CSASRSDLAKNIQYF	TGCAGTGCTAGTAGGAGCGATTTAGCCAAAAACATTCAGTACTTC